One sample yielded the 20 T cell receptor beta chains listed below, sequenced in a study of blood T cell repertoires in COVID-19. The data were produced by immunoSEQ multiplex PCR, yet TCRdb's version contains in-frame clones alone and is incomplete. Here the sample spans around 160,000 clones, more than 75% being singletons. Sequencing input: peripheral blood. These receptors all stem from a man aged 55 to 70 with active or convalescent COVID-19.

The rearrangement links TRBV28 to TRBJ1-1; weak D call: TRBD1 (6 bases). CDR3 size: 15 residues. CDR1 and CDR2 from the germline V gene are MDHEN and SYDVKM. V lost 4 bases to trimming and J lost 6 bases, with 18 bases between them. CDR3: CASSSTGSASSEAFF. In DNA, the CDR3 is TGTGCCAGCAGTTCCACAGGGTCAGCCAGCTCTGAAGCTTTCTTT. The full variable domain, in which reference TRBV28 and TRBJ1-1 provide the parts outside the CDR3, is DVKVTQSSRYLVKRTGEKVFLECVQDMDHENMFWYRQDPGLGLRLIYFSYDVKMKEKGDIPEGYSVSREKKERFSLILESASTNQTSMYLCASSSTGSASSEAFFGQGTRLTVV.

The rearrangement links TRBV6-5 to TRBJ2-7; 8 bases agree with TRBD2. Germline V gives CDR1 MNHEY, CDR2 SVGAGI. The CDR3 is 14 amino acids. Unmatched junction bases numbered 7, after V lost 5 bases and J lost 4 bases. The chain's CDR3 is CASSRTSGAYEQYF. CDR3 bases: TGTGCCAGCAGTAGAACTAGCGGAGCTTACGAGCAGTACTTC.

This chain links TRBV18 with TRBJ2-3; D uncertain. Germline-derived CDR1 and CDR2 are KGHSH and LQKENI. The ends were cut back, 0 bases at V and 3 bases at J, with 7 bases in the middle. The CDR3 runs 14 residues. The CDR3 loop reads CASSPPSLTDTQYF. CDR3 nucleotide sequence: TGTGCCAGCTCACCACCGAGTTTAACAGATACGCAGTATTTT.

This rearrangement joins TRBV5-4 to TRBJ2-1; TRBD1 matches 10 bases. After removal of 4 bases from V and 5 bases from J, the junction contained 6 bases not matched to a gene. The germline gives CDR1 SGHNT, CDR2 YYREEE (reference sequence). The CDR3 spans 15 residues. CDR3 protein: CASSGGTGDHNEQFF. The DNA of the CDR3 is TGTGCCAGCAGCGGTGGGACAGGGGATCACAATGAGCAGTTCTTC.

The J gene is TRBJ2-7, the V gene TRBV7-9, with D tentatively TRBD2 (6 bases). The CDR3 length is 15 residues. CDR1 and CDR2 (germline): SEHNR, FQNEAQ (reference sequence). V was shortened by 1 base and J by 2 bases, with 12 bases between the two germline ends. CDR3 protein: CASSLDSSVAYEQYF. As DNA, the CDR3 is TGTGCCAGCAGCTTAGATTCTAGCGTTGCCTACGAGCAGTACTTC. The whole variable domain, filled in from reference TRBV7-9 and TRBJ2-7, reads DTGVSQNPRHKITKRGQNVTFRCDPISEHNRLYWYRQTLGQGPEFLTYFQNEAQLEKSRLLSDRFSAERPKGSFSTLEIQRTEQGDSAMYLCASSLDSSVAYEQYFGPGTRLTVT.

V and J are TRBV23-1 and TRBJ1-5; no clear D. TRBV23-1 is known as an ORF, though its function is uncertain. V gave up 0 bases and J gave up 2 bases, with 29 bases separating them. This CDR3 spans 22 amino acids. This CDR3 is CASSQSPSRRESDSGGNQPQHF. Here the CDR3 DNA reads TGCGCCAGCAGTCAATCTCCCAGTCGGAGGGAAAGTGATTCCGGGGGCAATCAGCCCCAGCATTTT.

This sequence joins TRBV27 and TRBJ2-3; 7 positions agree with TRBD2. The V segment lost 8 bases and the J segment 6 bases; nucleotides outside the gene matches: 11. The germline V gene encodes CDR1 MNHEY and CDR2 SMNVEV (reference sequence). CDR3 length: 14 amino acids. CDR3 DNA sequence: TGTGCCAGCGCTCCATTTCACGGGGGGGATACGCAGTATTTT. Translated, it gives CASAPFHGGDTQYF.

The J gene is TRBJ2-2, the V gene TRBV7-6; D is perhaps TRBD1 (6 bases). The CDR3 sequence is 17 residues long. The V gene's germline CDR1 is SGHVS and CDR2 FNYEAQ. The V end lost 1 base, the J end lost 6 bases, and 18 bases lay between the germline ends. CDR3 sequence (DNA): TGTGCCAGCAGCTTAGAAATACAAAACAGGGCCGCCGGGGAGCTGTTTTTT. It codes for CASSLEIQNRAAGELFF.

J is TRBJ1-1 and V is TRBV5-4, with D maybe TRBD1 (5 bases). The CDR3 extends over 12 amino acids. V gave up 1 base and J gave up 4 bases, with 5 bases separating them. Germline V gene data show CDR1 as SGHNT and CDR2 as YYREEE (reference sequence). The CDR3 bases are TGTGCCAGCAGCTTGCAGGGCACTGAAGCTTTCTTT. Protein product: CASSLQGTEAFF.

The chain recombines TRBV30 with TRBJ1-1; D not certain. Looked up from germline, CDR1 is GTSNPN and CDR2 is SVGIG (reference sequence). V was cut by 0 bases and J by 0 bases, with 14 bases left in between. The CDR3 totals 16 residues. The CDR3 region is CAWSVKQVVMNTEAFF. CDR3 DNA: TGTGCCTGGAGTGTAAAGCAGGTTGTCATGAACACTGAAGCTTTCTTT.

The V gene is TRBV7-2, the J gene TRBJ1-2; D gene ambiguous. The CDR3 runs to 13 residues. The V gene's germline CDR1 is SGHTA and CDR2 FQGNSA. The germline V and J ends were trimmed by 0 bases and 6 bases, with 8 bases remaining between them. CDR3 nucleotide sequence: TGTGCCAGCAGCTTAGCCGGTCCTGATGGCTACACCTTC. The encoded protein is CASSLAGPDGYTF.

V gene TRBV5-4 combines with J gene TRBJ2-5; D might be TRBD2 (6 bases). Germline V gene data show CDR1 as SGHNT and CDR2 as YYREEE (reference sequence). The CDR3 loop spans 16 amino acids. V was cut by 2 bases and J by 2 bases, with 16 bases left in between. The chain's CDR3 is CASSFAGARGQETQYF. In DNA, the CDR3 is TGTGCCAGCAGCTTCGCCGGAGCTCGGGGGCAAGAGACCCAGTACTTC.

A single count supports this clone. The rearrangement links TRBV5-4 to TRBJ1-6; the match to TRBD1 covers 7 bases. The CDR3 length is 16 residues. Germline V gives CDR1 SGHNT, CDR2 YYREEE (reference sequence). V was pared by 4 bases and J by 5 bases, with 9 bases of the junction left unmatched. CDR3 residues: CASSPQDRRHNSPLHF. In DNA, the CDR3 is TGTGCCAGCAGCCCCCAGGACAGGAGGCATAATTCACCCCTCCACTTT.

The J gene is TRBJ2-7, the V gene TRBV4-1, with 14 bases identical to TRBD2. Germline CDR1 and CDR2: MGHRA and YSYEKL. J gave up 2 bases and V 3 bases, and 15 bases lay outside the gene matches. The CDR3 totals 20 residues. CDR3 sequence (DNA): TGCGCCAGCAGCCAGAACTTACCGGGACTAGCGGGGGAGACAACCTACGAGCAGTACTTC. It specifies CASSQNLPGLAGETTYEQYF.

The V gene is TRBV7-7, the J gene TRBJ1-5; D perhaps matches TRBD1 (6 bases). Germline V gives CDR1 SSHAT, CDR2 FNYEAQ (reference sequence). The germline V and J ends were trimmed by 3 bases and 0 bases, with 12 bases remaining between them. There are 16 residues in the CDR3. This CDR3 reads CASSFHYRASNQPQHF. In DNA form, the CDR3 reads TGTGCCAGCAGCTTCCATTACAGGGCTAGCAATCAGCCCCAGCATTTT.

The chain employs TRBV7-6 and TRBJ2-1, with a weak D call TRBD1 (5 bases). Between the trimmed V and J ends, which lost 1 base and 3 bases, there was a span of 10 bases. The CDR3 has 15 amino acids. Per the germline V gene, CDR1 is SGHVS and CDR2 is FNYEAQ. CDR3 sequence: CASSLGPTDYNEQFF. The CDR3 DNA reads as TGTGCCAGCAGCTTAGGCCCGACAGACTACAATGAGCAGTTCTTC.

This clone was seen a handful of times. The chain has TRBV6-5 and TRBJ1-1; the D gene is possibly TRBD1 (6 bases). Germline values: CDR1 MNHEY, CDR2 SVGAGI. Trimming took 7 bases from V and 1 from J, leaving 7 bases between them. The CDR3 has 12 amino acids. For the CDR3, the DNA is TGTGCCAGCAAGGACAGGAACACTGAAGCTTTCTTT. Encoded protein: CASKDRNTEAFF.

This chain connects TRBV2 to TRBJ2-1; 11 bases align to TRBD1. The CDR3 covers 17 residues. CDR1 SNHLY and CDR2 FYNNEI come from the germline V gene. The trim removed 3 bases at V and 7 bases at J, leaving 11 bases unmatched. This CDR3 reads CASSEPWTGGRGNEQFF. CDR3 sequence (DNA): TGTGCCAGCAGTGAGCCCTGGACAGGGGGCAGGGGGAATGAGCAGTTCTTC.

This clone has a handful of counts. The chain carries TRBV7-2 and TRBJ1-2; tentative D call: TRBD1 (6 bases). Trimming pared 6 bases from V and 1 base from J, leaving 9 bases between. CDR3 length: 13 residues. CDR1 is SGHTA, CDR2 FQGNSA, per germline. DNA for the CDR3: TGTGCCAGCAGGCTACAGGGTAACTATGGCTACACCTTC. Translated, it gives CASRLQGNYGYTF.

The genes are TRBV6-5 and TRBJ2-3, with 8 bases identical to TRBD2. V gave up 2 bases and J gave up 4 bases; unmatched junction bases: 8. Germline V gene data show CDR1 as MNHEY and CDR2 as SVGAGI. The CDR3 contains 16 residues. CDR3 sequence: CASSYREGSRADTQYF. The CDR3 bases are TGTGCCAGCAGTTACCGGGAGGGGTCTAGGGCAGATACGCAGTATTTT.